Each of the 5 T cell receptor beta chains below was sequenced from the same sample in a study of CD4 T cells in relation to SARS-CoV-2 and coronaviruses. The antigens these receptors bind are not known. Clones were sequenced by immunoSEQ multiplex PCR, and TCRdb holds only the in-frame ones, with some missing. The data show about 29,000 clones, around 84% seen once. Before the COVID-19 pandemic, during about 2011-2019, CD4+ T cells were taken from unexposed donors. CD4+ T cells were isolated from the cells after around 11 days of culture. Sequenced sample: CD4+ T cells from PBMCs, cultured in vitro. The origin of the receptors is a human donor in good health.

The chain is built from TRBV20-1 and TRBJ2-7, with D maybe TRBD2 (5 bases). The CDR3 length is 13 residues. The V gene's germline CDR1 is DFQATT and CDR2 SNEGSKA (reference sequence). Trimming shortened V by 3 bases and J by 2 bases, and 11 bases separated the two germline ends. The CDR3 loop reads CSASPSGTYEQYF. CDR3 sequence (DNA): TGCAGTGCTAGTCCGAGCGGTACCTACGAGCAGTACTTC.

This chain links TRBV11-3 with TRBJ2-3; D perhaps matches TRBD2 (5 bases). Germline V gene lookup returns CDR1 SGHNT and CDR2 YENEEA. V lost 5 bases to trimming and J lost 3 bases, with 9 bases between them. This CDR3 contains 13 residues. The chain's CDR3 is CASSAWRTDTQYF. Here the CDR3 DNA reads TGTGCCAGCAGCGCCTGGAGGACAGATACGCAGTATTTT.

The J gene is TRBJ2-2, the V gene TRBV9; 8 bases fit TRBD1. The V and J ends lost 2 bases and 1 base, in that order; junction bases with no gene match: 1. This CDR3 spans 15 amino acids. Looked up from germline, CDR1 is SGDLS and CDR2 is YYNGEE. The CDR3 bases are TGTGCCAGCAGCGTGGGGACAGGGAACACCGGGGAGCTGTTTTTT. Translation: CASSVGTGNTGELFF.

The chain combines TRBV7-8 with TRBJ1-1, with D unresolved. V shed 8 bases and J shed 0 bases, with 10 bases lying between them. Germline V gene lookup returns CDR1 SGHVS and CDR2 FQNEAQ. CDR3 length: 13 amino acids. This CDR3 is CASRLDLNTEAFF. Here the CDR3 DNA reads TGTGCCAGCCGTCTGGATCTGAACACTGAAGCTTTCTTT.

The chain carries TRBV6-5 and TRBJ1-1, with D hard to call. The germline V and J ends were trimmed by 6 bases and 0 bases, with 8 bases remaining between them. The CDR3 covers 13 residues. CDR1 is MNHEY, CDR2 SVGAGI, per germline. CDR3 coding DNA: TGTGCCAGCAGCTTGAAAGTGAACACTGAAGCTTTCTTT. It yields the protein CASSLKVNTEAFF.